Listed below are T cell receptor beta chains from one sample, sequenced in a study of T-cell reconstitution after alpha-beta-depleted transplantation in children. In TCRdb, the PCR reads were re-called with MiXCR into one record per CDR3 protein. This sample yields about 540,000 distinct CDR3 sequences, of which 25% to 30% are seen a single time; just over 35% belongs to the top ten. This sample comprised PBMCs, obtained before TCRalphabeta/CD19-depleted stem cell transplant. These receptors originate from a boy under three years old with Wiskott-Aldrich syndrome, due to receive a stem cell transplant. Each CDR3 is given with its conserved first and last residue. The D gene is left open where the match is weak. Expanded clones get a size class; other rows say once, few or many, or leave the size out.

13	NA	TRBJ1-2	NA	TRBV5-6	CASSSAGVYGYTF	TGTGCCAGCAGCTCCGCCGGGGTCTATGGCTACACCTTC
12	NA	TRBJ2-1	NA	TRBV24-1	CATSGRYNEQFF	TGTGCCACCAGTGGCAGGTACAATGAGCAGTTCTTC
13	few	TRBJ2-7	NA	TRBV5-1	CASSQDYSYEQYF	TGCGCCAGCAGCCAGGACTACTCCTACGAGCAGTACTTC
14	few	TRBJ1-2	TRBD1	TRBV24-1	CATSDPTGRNGYTF	TGTGCCACCAGTGATCCGACAGGGAGAAATGGCTACACCTTC
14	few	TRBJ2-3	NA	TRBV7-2	CASSLKGFMDTQYF	TGTGCCAGCAGCTTAAAGGGGTTTATGGATACGCAGTATTTT
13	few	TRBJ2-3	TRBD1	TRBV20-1	CSAHDRVKDTQYF	TGCAGTGCTCATGACAGGGTTAAAGATACGCAGTATTTT
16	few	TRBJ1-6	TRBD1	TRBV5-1	CASSMGQGTRNSPLHF	TGCGCCAGCAGCATGGGACAGGGGACGAGGAATTCACCCCTCCACTTT
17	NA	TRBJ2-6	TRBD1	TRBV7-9	CASSLDRWGSGANVLTF	TGTGCCAGCAGCTTGGACAGGTGGGGCTCTGGGGCCAACGTCCTGACTTTC
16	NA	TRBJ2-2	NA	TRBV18	CASSRSGTSNTGELFF	TGTGCCAGCTCACGATCCGGGACAAGCAACACCGGGGAGCTGTTTTTT
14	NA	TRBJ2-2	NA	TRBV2	CASSRGLPRGELFF	TGTGCCAGCAGCAGAGGTTTACCACGCGGGGAGCTGTTTTTT
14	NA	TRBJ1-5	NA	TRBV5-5	CASSFQGGNQPQHF	TGTGCCAGCAGCTTTCAAGGAGGCAATCAGCCCCAGCATTTT
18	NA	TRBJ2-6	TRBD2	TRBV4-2	CASSQFAGASSGANVLTF	TGTGCCAGCAGCCAATTCGCGGGAGCCAGCTCTGGGGCCAACGTCCTGACTTTC
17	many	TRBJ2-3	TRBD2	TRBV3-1	CASRKRGSGRSVDTQYF	TGTGCCAGCCGAAAGAGGGGTAGCGGGAGAAGTGTGGATACGCAGTATTTT
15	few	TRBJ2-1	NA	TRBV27	CASSLVPSWLNEQFF	TGTGCCAGCAGTTTAGTACCTAGCTGGCTAAATGAGCAGTTCTTC
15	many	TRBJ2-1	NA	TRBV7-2	CASSLGSASYNEQFF	TGTGCCAGCAGCTTAGGTTCGGCCTCCTACAATGAGCAGTTCTTC
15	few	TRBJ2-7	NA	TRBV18	CASSPQVARIYEQYF	TGTGCCAGCTCACCGCAGGTGGCGAGGATCTACGAGCAGTACTTC
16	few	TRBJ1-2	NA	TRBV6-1	CASSDSGTYRDYGYTF	TGTGCCAGCAGTGATTCCGGGACATACAGAGACTATGGCTACACCTTC
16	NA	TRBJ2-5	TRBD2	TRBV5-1	CASSLAKAGGLETQYF	TGCGCCAGCAGCTTGGCTAAGGCGGGAGGGCTTGAGACCCAGTACTTC
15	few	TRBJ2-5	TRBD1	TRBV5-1	CASSLGGQGQETQYF	TGCGCCAGCAGCTTGGGAGGACAGGGGCAAGAGACCCAGTACTTC
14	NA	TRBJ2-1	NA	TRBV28	CASSHPTVFNEQFF	TGTGCCAGCAGCCATCCCACAGTGTTCAATGAGCAGTTCTTC
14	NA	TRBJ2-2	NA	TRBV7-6	CASSARQTTGELFF	TGTGCCAGCAGCGCCCGACAGACCACCGGGGAGCTGTTTTTT
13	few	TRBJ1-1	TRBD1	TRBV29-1	CSAWDRRNTEAFF	TGCAGCGCTTGGGACAGGCGAAACACTGAAGCTTTCTTT
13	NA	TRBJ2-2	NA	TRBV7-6	CASSPLRAGELFF	TGTGCCAGCAGCCCCCTTAGAGCCGGGGAGCTGTTTTTT
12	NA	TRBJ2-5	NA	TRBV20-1	CSARVLQETQYF	TGCAGTGCTAGAGTCCTTCAAGAGACCCAGTACTTC
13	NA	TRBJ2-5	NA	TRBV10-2	CASTGGSVETQYF	TGCGCCAGCACCGGGGGAAGTGTGGAGACCCAGTACTTC
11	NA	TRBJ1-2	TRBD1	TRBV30	CAWDRGAGYTF	TGTGCCTGGGACAGGGGCGCCGGCTACACCTTC
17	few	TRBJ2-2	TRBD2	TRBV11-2	CASSSVRAGVLVGELFF	TGTGCCAGCAGCTCCGTACGGGCGGGAGTTTTAGTTGGGGAGCTGTTTTTT
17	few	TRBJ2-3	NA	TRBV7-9	CASSTSGRLVIQDTQYF	TGTGCCAGCAGCACATCGGGGAGACTAGTTATTCAAGATACGCAGTATTTT
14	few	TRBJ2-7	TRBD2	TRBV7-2	CASTIAGGASEQYF	TGTGCCAGCACCATAGCGGGAGGAGCATCCGAGCAGTACTTC
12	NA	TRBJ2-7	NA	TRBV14	CASSQRVYEQYF	TGTGCCAGCAGCCAAAGAGTTTACGAGCAGTACTTC
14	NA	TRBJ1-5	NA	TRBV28	CASSLTGLNQPQHF	TGTGCCAGCAGTTTGACAGGCCTTAATCAGCCCCAGCATTTT
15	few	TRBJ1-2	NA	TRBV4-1	CASSPAGLPDRGYTF	TGCGCCAGCAGCCCTGCGGGACTGCCTGATAGGGGCTACACCTTC
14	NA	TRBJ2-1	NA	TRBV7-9	CASSFTLSGGEQFF	TGTGCCAGCAGCTTTACCCTTAGCGGCGGTGAGCAGTTCTTC
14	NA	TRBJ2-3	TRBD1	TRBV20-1	CSARAQGALDTQYF	TGCAGTGCTAGAGCTCAGGGGGCTCTCGATACGCAGTATTTT